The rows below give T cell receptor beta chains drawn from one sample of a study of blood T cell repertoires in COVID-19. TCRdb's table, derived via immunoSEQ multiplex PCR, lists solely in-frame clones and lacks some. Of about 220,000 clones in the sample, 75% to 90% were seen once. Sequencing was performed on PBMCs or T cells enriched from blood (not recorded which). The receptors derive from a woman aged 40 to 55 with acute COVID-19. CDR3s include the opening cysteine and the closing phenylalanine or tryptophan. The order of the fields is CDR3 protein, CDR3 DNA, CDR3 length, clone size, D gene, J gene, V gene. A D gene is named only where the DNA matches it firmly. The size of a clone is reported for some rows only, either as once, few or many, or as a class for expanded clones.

CDR3: CASSPGTDPATNEKLFF
DNA: TGTGCCAGCAGCCCAGGGACAGACCCTGCAACTAATGAAAAACTGTTTTTT
length: 17
size: .
D: TRBD1
J: TRBJ1-4
V: TRBV7-6

CDR3: CASSLGHLTDTQYF
DNA: TGTGCCAGCAGCTTGGGACACCTCACAGATACGCAGTATTTT
length: 14
size: .
D: .
J: TRBJ2-3
V: TRBV5-5

CDR3: CASSPVPGQGAHEQFF
DNA: TGTGCCAGCTCACCAGTGCCGGGACAGGGGGCTCATGAGCAGTTCTTC
length: 16
size: .
D: TRBD1
J: TRBJ2-1
V: TRBV18

CDR3: CASSSSQGPGNTIYF
DNA: TGTGCCAGCAGCTCTTCACAGGGGCCCGGAAACACCATATATTTT
length: 15
size: .
D: TRBD1
J: TRBJ1-3
V: TRBV7-3

CDR3: CASSLSFGLSQETQYF
DNA: TGTGCCAGCAGCTTATCCTTCGGACTCAGCCAAGAGACCCAGTACTTC
length: 16
size: .
D: .
J: TRBJ2-5
V: TRBV7-2

CDR3: CASREKQGFNQPQHF
DNA: TGTGCCAGTAGAGAGAAACAGGGGTTCAATCAGCCCCAGCATTTT
length: 15
size: .
D: TRBD1
J: TRBJ1-5
V: TRBV19

CDR3: CASSWGSNYGYTF
DNA: TGTGCCAGCAGTTGGGGCAGCAACTATGGCTACACCTTC
length: 13
size: .
D: .
J: TRBJ1-2
V: TRBV6-5

CDR3: CASSSSGTSVYNEQFF
DNA: TGTGCCAGCAGCAGTTCCGGGACTAGCGTTTACAATGAGCAGTTCTTC
length: 16
size: .
D: TRBD2
J: TRBJ2-1
V: TRBV9

CDR3: CARSVTDRGEIGNTIYF
DNA: TGTGCCAGAAGCGTAACGGACAGGGGAGAGATTGGAAACACCATATATTTT
length: 17
size: .
D: TRBD1
J: TRBJ1-3
V: TRBV5-3

CDR3: CASSTGGTEAFF
DNA: TGTGCCAGCAGCACCGGGGGGACTGAAGCTTTCTTT
length: 12
size: .
D: .
J: TRBJ1-1
V: TRBV2

CDR3: CASSPRSGGNNEQFF
DNA: TGTGCCAGCAGCCCCCGCTCCGGGGGGAACAATGAGCAGTTCTTC
length: 15
size: .
D: TRBD2
J: TRBJ2-1
V: TRBV9

CDR3: CATSDSNQPQHF
DNA: TGTGCCACCAGTGATTCAAATCAGCCCCAGCATTTT
length: 12
size: .
D: .
J: TRBJ1-5
V: TRBV24-1

CDR3: CASTPGLMTDTQYF
DNA: TGTGCCAGCACCCCGGGTTTGATGACAGATACGCAGTATTTT
length: 14
size: .
D: .
J: TRBJ2-3
V: TRBV3-1/TRBV3-2

CDR3: CSVALLANYGYTF
DNA: TGCAGCGTTGCTCTTTTAGCTAACTATGGCTACACCTTC
length: 13
size: many
D: .
J: TRBJ1-2
V: TRBV29-1

CDR3: CASSIRGSDTQYF
DNA: TGTGCCAGTAGTATTCGCGGGTCAGATACGCAGTATTTT
length: 13
size: .
D: .
J: TRBJ2-3
V: TRBV19

CDR3: CASSLFRTTGAEAFF
DNA: TGTGCCAGCAGCCTTTTCAGAACCACAGGGGCGGAAGCTTTCTTT
length: 15
size: .
D: TRBD1
J: TRBJ1-1
V: TRBV3-1/TRBV3-2

CDR3: CASSPRQGEVAEAFF
DNA: TGTGCCAGCAGCCCTAGACAGGGTGAAGTGGCTGAAGCTTTCTTT
length: 15
size: .
D: TRBD1
J: TRBJ1-1
V: TRBV7-9

CDR3: CASSTDRENTIYF
DNA: TGTGCCAGCAGCACCGACAGGGAAAACACCATATATTTT
length: 13
size: .
D: TRBD1
J: TRBJ1-3
V: TRBV7-8

CDR3: CASIRASEGYGYTF
DNA: TGTGCCAGTATTCGGGCCTCCGAGGGCTATGGCTACACCTTC
length: 14
size: .
D: .
J: TRBJ1-2
V: TRBV19

CDR3: CASSALAGASETQYF
DNA: TGTGCCAGCAGCGCCCTAGCGGGGGCATCGGAGACCCAGTACTTC
length: 15
size: .
D: TRBD2
J: TRBJ2-5
V: TRBV9

CDR3: CATSGAGGSSYNEQFF
DNA: TGTGCCACCAGTGGCGCCGGAGGGAGCTCCTACAATGAGCAGTTCTTC
length: 16
size: .
D: .
J: TRBJ2-1
V: TRBV24-1

CDR3: CASSLYKGQGPGNTIYF
DNA: TGTGCCAGCAGTTTATACAAGGGACAGGGTCCCGGAAACACCATATATTTT
length: 17
size: .
D: TRBD1
J: TRBJ1-3
V: TRBV28

CDR3: CASSSPDRGGTEAFF
DNA: TGTGCCAGTAGTTCCCCCGACAGAGGGGGAACTGAAGCTTTCTTT
length: 15
size: .
D: .
J: TRBJ1-1
V: TRBV19

CDR3: CASSLVRGELFF
DNA: TGCGCCAGCAGCTTGGTTCGCGGGGAGCTGTTTTTT
length: 12
size: .
D: .
J: TRBJ2-2
V: TRBV5-1

CDR3: CASSLAPGGTYNSPLHF
DNA: TGTGCCAGCAGCCTCGCACCAGGGGGAACCTATAATTCACCCCTCCACTTT
length: 17
size: .
D: TRBD1
J: TRBJ1-6
V: TRBV2

CDR3: CASSDQGLQPQHF
DNA: TGTGCCAGCAGCGATCAGGGATTGCAGCCCCAGCATTTT
length: 13
size: .
D: .
J: TRBJ1-5
V: TRBV12-3/TRBV12-4

CDR3: CASSRDRNTEAFF
DNA: TGTGCCAGCAGTCGAGATAGGAACACTGAAGCTTTCTTT
length: 13
size: .
D: .
J: TRBJ1-1
V: TRBV3-1/TRBV3-2

CDR3: CASRGPIITEAFF
DNA: TGTGCCAGCAGGGGCCCCATAATCACTGAAGCTTTCTTT
length: 13
size: .
D: .
J: TRBJ1-1
V: TRBV21-1

CDR3: CASSTSTGTQDTF
DNA: TGTGCCAGCAGTACGTCAACCGGGACACAGGACACCTTC
length: 13
size: .
D: .
J: TRBJ1-2
V: TRBV12-3/TRBV12-4

CDR3: CASSWSENEKLFF
DNA: TGTGCCAGCAGTTGGTCGGAGAATGAAAAACTGTTTTTT
length: 13
size: .
D: .
J: TRBJ1-4
V: TRBV6-2/TRBV6-3

CDR3: CASSLLAGALTSTDTQYF
DNA: TGTGCCAGCAGCTTGCTAGCGGGGGCGCTTACTAGCACAGATACGCAGTATTTT
length: 18
size: .
D: TRBD2
J: TRBJ2-3
V: TRBV7-9

CDR3: CASSSTGGGGGNTIYF
DNA: TGCGCCAGCAGCTCCACAGGGGGCGGAGGTGGAAACACCATATATTTT
length: 16
size: .
D: TRBD1
J: TRBJ1-3
V: TRBV5-1

CDR3: CASSRGTGFGNTIYF
DNA: TGTGCCAGCAGCCGGGGGACAGGGTTTGGAAACACCATATATTTT
length: 15
size: .
D: TRBD1
J: TRBJ1-3
V: TRBV7-8

CDR3: CASSRAGQRGPSGANVLTF
DNA: TGTGCCAGCAGCCGCGCCGGTCAGCGGGGCCCCTCTGGGGCCAACGTCCTGACTTTC
length: 19
size: .
D: TRBD2
J: TRBJ2-6
V: TRBV7-2

CDR3: CASSPRTGYTEAFF
DNA: TGTGCCAGCAGCCCCCGGACAGGCTACACTGAAGCTTTCTTT
length: 14
size: .
D: TRBD1
J: TRBJ1-1
V: TRBV9

CDR3: CASSDRGQGEQFF
DNA: TGTGCCAGCAGTGATCGGGGACAGGGAGAGCAGTTCTTC
length: 13
size: few
D: TRBD1
J: TRBJ2-1
V: TRBV6-4

CDR3: CASSLGFGQSYNEQFF
DNA: TGTGCCAGCAGCTTAGGATTCGGACAGTCCTACAATGAGCAGTTCTTC
length: 16
size: .
D: .
J: TRBJ2-1
V: TRBV7-9

CDR3: CASSQDQPGERGYTF
DNA: TGCGCCAGCAGCCAAGATCAACCGGGGGAGAGGGGCTACACCTTC
length: 15
size: .
D: .
J: TRBJ1-2
V: TRBV4-3

CDR3: CSATGYTEAFF
DNA: TGCAGTGCAACAGGGTACACTGAAGCTTTCTTT
length: 11
size: .
D: .
J: TRBJ1-1
V: TRBV20-1

CDR3: CASSFGGQDQPQHF
DNA: TGTGCCAGCAGTTTTGGCGGGCAGGATCAGCCCCAGCATTTT
length: 14
size: few
D: .
J: TRBJ1-5
V: TRBV27

CDR3: CASSLDGQGGNQPQHF
DNA: TGCGCCAGCAGCTTGGACGGACAGGGGGGCAATCAGCCCCAGCATTTT
length: 16
size: .
D: TRBD1
J: TRBJ1-5
V: TRBV5-1

CDR3: CASKRTGNLHNSPLHF
DNA: TGTGCCAGTAAAAGGACAGGCAACCTACATAATTCACCCCTCCACTTT
length: 16
size: .
D: TRBD1
J: TRBJ1-6
V: TRBV19

CDR3: CASSSGTGTEAFF
DNA: TGTGCCAGCAGTTCGGGGACAGGCACTGAAGCTTTCTTT
length: 13
size: .
D: TRBD1
J: TRBJ1-1
V: TRBV27

CDR3: CASGLTIPTGRESGYTF
DNA: TGTGCTAGTGGTTTGACTATCCCCACGGGGAGGGAGAGTGGCTACACCTTC
length: 17
size: .
D: .
J: TRBJ1-2
V: TRBV12-5

CDR3: CASSSNIGLAGGNEQFF
DNA: TGTGCCAGCAGCTCCAACATAGGACTAGCGGGGGGTAATGAGCAGTTCTTC
length: 17
size: .
D: TRBD2
J: TRBJ2-1
V: TRBV7-9

CDR3: CASLGGTEAFF
DNA: TGTGCCAGCCTGGGGGGCACTGAAGCTTTCTTT
length: 11
size: .
D: .
J: TRBJ1-1
V: TRBV6-5

CDR3: CSVVWGRGDEKLFF
DNA: TGCAGCGTTGTATGGGGCCGTGGGGATGAAAAACTGTTTTTT
length: 14
size: .
D: .
J: TRBJ1-4
V: TRBV29-1

CDR3: CASSKDRGNSPLHF
DNA: TGTGCCAGCTCCAAAGACAGGGGTAATTCACCCCTCCACTTT
length: 14
size: .
D: TRBD1
J: TRBJ1-6
V: TRBV18

CDR3: CASSLGGTTEAFF
DNA: TGTGCCAGCAGCTTAGGGGGGACGACTGAAGCTTTCTTT
length: 13
size: .
D: .
J: TRBJ1-1
V: TRBV7-3

CDR3: CASSNRKGQGSQPQHF
DNA: TGTGCCAGTAGTAACCGGAAGGGACAGGGAAGCCAGCCCCAGCATTTT
length: 16
size: .
D: TRBD1
J: TRBJ1-5
V: TRBV19

CDR3: CASSVDERTGGEAFF
DNA: TGTGCCAGCAGCGTAGATGAGAGGACAGGGGGTGAAGCTTTCTTT
length: 15
size: few
D: TRBD1
J: TRBJ1-1
V: TRBV9

CDR3: CASSFGLGDYGYTF
DNA: TGTGCCAGCAGCTTTGGACTTGGGGACTATGGCTACACCTTC
length: 14
size: .
D: .
J: TRBJ1-2
V: TRBV5-4

CDR3: CASSSIDRGLSGYTF
DNA: TGCGCCAGCAGCTCCATCGACAGGGGGCTTAGCGGCTACACCTTC
length: 15
size: .
D: TRBD1
J: TRBJ1-2
V: TRBV5-1